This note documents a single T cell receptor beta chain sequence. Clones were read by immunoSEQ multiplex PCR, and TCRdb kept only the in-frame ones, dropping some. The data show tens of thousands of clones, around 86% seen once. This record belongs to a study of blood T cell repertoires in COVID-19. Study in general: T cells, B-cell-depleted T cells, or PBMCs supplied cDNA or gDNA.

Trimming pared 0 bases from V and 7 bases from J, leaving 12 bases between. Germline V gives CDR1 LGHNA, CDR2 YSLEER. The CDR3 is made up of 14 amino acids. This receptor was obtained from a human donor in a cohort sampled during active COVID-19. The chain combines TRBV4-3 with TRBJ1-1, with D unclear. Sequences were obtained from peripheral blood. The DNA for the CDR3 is TGCGCCAGCAGCCAAGATTCGGGAAGAGGTGAAGCTTTCTTT. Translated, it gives CASSQDSGRGEAFF.